This TCR beta chain was documented in a study of human T cells and chemical hapten exposure. Study-level points and caveats: The study found expanded TCRs formed significantly more large CDR3 similarity clusters than controls.

Noted time point: pre-sensitization, week 0. Treatment here: therapeutic diphenylcyclopropenone sensitization with weekly scalp DPC. As for this clonotype: Antigen: not known.

TCRdb used MiXCR to reprocess the RACE reads, holding one entry per CDR3 protein. This sample yields some 330,000 distinct CDR3 sequences, of which over 5% are seen a single time; around 8.8% belongs to the top ten. From germline, CDR1 is SGHRS and CDR2 YFSETQ. The CDR3 runs to 16 residues. Unmatched junction bases numbered 9, after V lost 0 bases and J lost 5 bases. The rearrangement links TRBV5-1 to TRBJ1-2; 8 bases agree with TRBD1. The material was whole blood, obtained in connection with sensitization to the hapten diphenylcyclopropenone (DPC). This receptor was obtained from a woman younger than 30 with alopecia areata. Some clones in this sample may be carry-over from other donors' samples. The CDR3 loop is CASSLGTTGGGYGYTF. In DNA form, the CDR3 reads TGCGCCAGCAGCTTGGGAACCACAGGGGGTGGTTATGGCTACACCTTC.